This passage covers 6 T cell receptor beta chains from one sample sequenced in a study of OX40 agonist ivuxolimab in advanced cancers. Sequenced by immunoSEQ multiplex PCR; TCRdb stores in-frame clones only, minus some. The data hold about 20,000 clones, with around nine tenths observed a single time. Sequenced material: CD4+ or CD8+ T cells sorted from blood, taken in a trial of the OX40 agonist ivuxolimab. These receptors came from an adult with an advanced solid tumor such as melanoma, head and neck, liver or kidney cancer.

This chain connects TRBV10-3 to TRBJ2-5; unclear D gene. The CDR3 runs to 17 residues. The germline gives CDR1 ENHRY, CDR2 SYGVKD. The V and J ends lost 1 base and 3 bases respectively, with 18 bases between them. The CDR3 DNA is TGTGCCATCAGTGAGTTGTTTGGGGATTACGAAAAAGAGACCCAGTACTTC. It translates to CAISELFGDYEKETQYF.

The rearrangement joins TRBV15 to TRBJ2-2; 14 bases are a match to TRBD2. This CDR3 region has 18 residues. CDR1 and CDR2 (germline): LNHNV, YYDKDF (reference sequence). The V and J ends lost 5 bases and 5 bases, in that order; junction bases with no gene match: 10. The CDR3 spells CATSGPGLAGVWTGELFF. The CDR3 DNA reads as TGTGCCACCAGCGGACCGGGACTAGCGGGGGTTTGGACCGGGGAGCTGTTTTTT.

The chain has TRBV13 and TRBJ1-2; the D is unclear. Trimming took 1 base from V and 4 from J, leaving 10 bases between them. Germline CDR1 and CDR2: PRHDT and FYEKMQ (reference sequence). The CDR3 contains 14 residues. The CDR3 nucleotides read TGTGCCAGCAGCTTAGACCGGGCCGGCTATGGCTACACCTTC. Protein product: CASSLDRAGYGYTF.

The gene calls are TRBV5-1 and TRBJ2-3; 9 bases map to TRBD2. This CDR3 is built from 14 residues. Germline V gene sequence: CDR1 SGHRS, CDR2 YFSETQ. V was pared by 4 bases and J by 1 base, with 1 base of the junction left unmatched. The CDR3, as DNA: TGCGCCAGCAGCAAGCGGGGGGGCACAGATACGCAGTATTTT. It translates to CASSKRGGTDTQYF.

CDR3 sequence reads: CASTRSPTYGYTF. The CDR3 DNA is TGTGCCAGCACCCGTAGCCCTACCTATGGCTACACCTTC. The chain has TRBV5-6 and TRBJ1-2; no firm D call. CDR3 size: 13 residues. From germline, CDR1 is SGHDT and CDR2 YYEEEE. Trimming pared 6 bases from V and 4 bases from J, leaving 13 bases between.

The CDR3 loop reads CASTDRGSYEQYF. The CDR3 DNA follows: TGTGCCAGCACCGACAGGGGCTCCTACGAGCAGTACTTC. The chain joins TRBV27 to TRBJ2-7; 8 positions agree with TRBD1. The germline CDR1 and CDR2 sequences are MNHEY and SMNVEV (reference sequence). The trim removed 7 bases at V and 0 bases at J, leaving 2 bases unmatched. There are 13 residues in the CDR3.